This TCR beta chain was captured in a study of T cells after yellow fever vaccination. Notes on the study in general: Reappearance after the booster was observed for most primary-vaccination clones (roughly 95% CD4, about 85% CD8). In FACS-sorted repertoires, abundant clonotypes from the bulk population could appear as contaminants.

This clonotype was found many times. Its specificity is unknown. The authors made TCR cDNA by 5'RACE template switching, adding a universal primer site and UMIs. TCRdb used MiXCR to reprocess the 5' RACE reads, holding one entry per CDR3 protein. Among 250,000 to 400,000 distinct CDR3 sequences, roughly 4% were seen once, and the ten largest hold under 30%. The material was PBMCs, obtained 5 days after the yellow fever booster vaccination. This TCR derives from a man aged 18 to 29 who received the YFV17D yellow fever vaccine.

CDR3 sequence reads: CASSLGGIKGDIQYF. CDR3 coding DNA: TGTGCCAGCAGCTTGGGGGGAATCAAAGGGGACATTCAGTACTTC. The chain uses TRBV7-8 and TRBJ2-4; a weak D match, TRBD2 (6 bases). Between the trimmed V and J ends, which lost 3 bases and 8 bases, there was a span of 17 bases. Per germline, CDR1 SGHVS and CDR2 FQNEAQ. The CDR3 length is 15 residues.